This T cell receptor (beta chain) was profiled in a study of sequential checkpoint blockade in melanoma. Study overall: Randomization was 1:1 between first-line nivolumab→ipilimumab and ipilimumab→nivolumab. Each arm's sequence ended with maintenance nivolumab.

Treatment specified: randomized to nivolumab then ipilimumab (arm A) or the reverse (arm B). Sorted cells were live CD3+CD8+, lacking CD19 and CD56, from PBMCs. In this sample, this clone is medium-sized (0.01 to 0.1%). Measured with immunoSEQ multiplex PCR; TCRdb has only the in-frame clones, and not every one. The table includes several thousand clones, around three fifths detected once. This receptor was taken from a human donor with melanoma. The starting material was CD8+ T cells sorted from blood (inferred from file names), obtained from a patient given nivolumab and ipilimumab in sequence.

This chain's CDR3 is CASSSPGTGSSYNSPLHF. The DNA for the CDR3 is TGTGCCAGCAGTTCCCCCGGGACAGGGAGCTCCTATAATTCACCCCTCCACTTT. This chain uses TRBV28 with TRBJ1-6, with 9 bases aligning to TRBD1. This CDR3 contains 18 residues. V lost 4 bases to trimming and J lost 0 bases; unmatched junction nucleotides: 7. Germline V CDR1 and CDR2: MDHEN, SYDVKM. Complete variable domain (other parts from reference TRBV28 and TRBJ1-6): DVKVTQSSRYLVKRTGEKVFLECVQDMDHENMFWYRQDPGLGLRLIYFSYDVKMKEKGDIPEGYSVSREKKERFSLILESASTNQTSMYLCASSSPGTGSSYNSPLHFGNGTRLTVT.